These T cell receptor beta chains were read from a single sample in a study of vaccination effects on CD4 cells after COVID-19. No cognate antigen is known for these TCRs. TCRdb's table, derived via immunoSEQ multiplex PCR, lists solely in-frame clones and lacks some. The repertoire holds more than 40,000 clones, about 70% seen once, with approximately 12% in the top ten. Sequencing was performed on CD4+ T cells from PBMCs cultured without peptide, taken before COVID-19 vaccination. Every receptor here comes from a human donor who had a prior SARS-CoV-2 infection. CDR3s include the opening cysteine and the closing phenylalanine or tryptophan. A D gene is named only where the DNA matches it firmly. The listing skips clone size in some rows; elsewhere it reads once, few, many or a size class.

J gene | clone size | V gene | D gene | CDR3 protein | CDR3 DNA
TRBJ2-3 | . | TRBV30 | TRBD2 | CAWSKGLAGVGDTQYF | TGTGCCTGGAGTAAGGGACTAGCGGGAGTCGGTGATACGCAGTATTTT
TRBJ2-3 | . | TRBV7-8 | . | CASSDQGRADTQYF | TGTGCCAGCAGCGATCAGGGCCGGGCAGATACGCAGTATTTT
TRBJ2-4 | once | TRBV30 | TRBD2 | CAWGSGRNDKNIQYF | TGTGCCTGGGGGAGCGGGAGGAATGACAAAAACATTCAGTACTTC
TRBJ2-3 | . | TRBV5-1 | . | CASSSSLASTDTQYF | TGCGCCAGCAGCTCAAGCCTAGCTTCGACAGATACGCAGTATTTT
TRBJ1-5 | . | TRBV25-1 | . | CASSEGVQPQHF | TGTGCCAGCAGTGAGGGTGTTCAGCCCCAGCATTTT
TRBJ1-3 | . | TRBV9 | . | CASSVNDSPSGNTIYF | TGTGCCAGCAGCGTAAACGACAGCCCATCTGGAAACACCATATATTTT
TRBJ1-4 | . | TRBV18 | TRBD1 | CASSADRENEKLFF | TGTGCCAGCTCAGCGGACAGGGAAAATGAAAAACTGTTTTTT
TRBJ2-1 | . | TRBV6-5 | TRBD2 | CASSQRLATNNEQFF | TGTGCCAGCAGCCAACGACTAGCGACGAACAATGAGCAGTTCTTC
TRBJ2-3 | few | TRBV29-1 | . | CSVERGGTDTQYF | TGCAGCGTCGAGAGAGGTGGGACAGATACGCAGTATTTT
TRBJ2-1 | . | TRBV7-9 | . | CASSLDGRGGDEQFF | TGTGCCAGCAGCTTAGACGGGCGCGGGGGCGATGAGCAGTTCTTC
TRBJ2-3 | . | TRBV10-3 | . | CAISEPGTSPSTDTQYF | TGTGCCATCAGTGAGCCAGGGACATCCCCCAGCACAGATACGCAGTATTTT
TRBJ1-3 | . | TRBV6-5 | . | CARRSPGNTIYF | TGTGCCCGACGATCCCCTGGAAACACCATATATTTT
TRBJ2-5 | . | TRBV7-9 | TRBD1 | CACRPGQVLEETQYF | TGTGCCTGCCGACCGGGACAGGTATTGGAAGAGACCCAGTACTTC
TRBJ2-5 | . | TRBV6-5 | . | CASRRTEIQETQYF | TGTGCCAGCAGACGAACAGAGATCCAAGAGACCCAGTACTTC
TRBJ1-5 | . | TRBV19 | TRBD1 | CASSILGTDSNQPQHF | TGTGCCAGTAGTATTTTGGGGACAGATAGCAATCAGCCCCAGCATTTT
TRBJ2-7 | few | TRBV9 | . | CASSVSGQKGYEQYF | TGTGCCAGCAGCGTATCGGGTCAGAAAGGCTACGAGCAGTACTTC
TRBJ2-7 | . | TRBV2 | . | CASSVASEQYF | TGTGCCAGCAGTGTCGCCTCCGAGCAGTACTTC